Following are 18 T cell receptor beta chains from one sample sequenced in a study of OX40 agonist ivuxolimab in advanced cancers. Produced via immunoSEQ multiplex PCR; TCRdb's table is partial and in-frame only. The table lists approximately 94,000 clones, 89% of them singletons. Here the sequenced sample was CD4+ or CD8+ T cells sorted from blood, taken in a trial of the OX40 agonist ivuxolimab. Every receptor here comes from an adult with an advanced solid tumor such as melanoma, head and neck, liver or kidney cancer.

V is TRBV2 and J is TRBJ2-3, with TRBD1 matching 8 bases. V lost 5 bases and J lost 3; bases outside the gene matches: 4. The CDR3 sequence is 14 residues long. The germline V gene encodes CDR1 SNHLY and CDR2 FYNNEI. The CDR3 coding sequence is TGTGCCAGCAGTCGAGACAGGGGTACAGATACGCAGTATTTT. The encoded protein is CASSRDRGTDTQYF.

This clone was counted a few times. V usage is TRBV19 and J usage is TRBJ2-1; the D gene is possibly TRBD2 (5 bases). Between the trimmed V and J ends, which lost 3 bases and 4 bases, there was a span of 10 bases. CDR3 length: 14 residues. Per germline, CDR1 LNHDA and CDR2 SQIVND (reference sequence). The CDR3 coding sequence is TGTGCCAGTAGTATTTCGGCGGGTTACAATGAGCAGTTCTTC. Residues: CASSISAGYNEQFF.

This chain uses TRBV11-2 with TRBJ2-1; D is perhaps TRBD1 (6 bases). Germline CDR1 and CDR2: SGHAT and FQNNGV. The CDR3 is 14 amino acids. V lost 2 bases to trimming and J lost 6 bases, with 11 bases between them. DNA for the CDR3: TGTGCCAGCAGCTTATCCGGACAGCTCAATGAGCAGTTCTTC. It translates to CASSLSGQLNEQFF.

The chain employs TRBV19 and TRBJ1-5; 7 nucleotides agree with TRBD1. This CDR3 is 14 amino acids long. V dropped 7 bases and J dropped 3; count of bases not matched to a gene: 6. Germline V gene lookup returns CDR1 LNHDA and CDR2 SQIVND (reference sequence). The CDR3 DNA sequence: TGTGCCAGTAATAGACAGGGTTTCAATCAGCCCCAGCATTTT. Protein sequence: CASNRQGFNQPQHF.

The chain couples TRBV19 to TRBJ2-7, with TRBD1 matching over 8 bases. Trimming removed 4 bases from V and 2 bases from J; junction bases left unmatched: 7. Per germline, CDR1 LNHDA and CDR2 SQIVND (reference sequence). The CDR3 spans 15 residues. The DNA for the CDR3 is TGTGCCAGTAGTAGTGACAGGGGTGACCCCTACGAGCAGTACTTC. Amino acid sequence: CASSSDRGDPYEQYF. Full variable domain (remainder filled in from reference TRBV19 and TRBJ2-7): DGGITQSPKYLFRKEGQNVTLSCEQNLNHDAMYWYRQDPGQGLRLIYYSQIVNDFQKGDIAEGYSVSREKKESFPLTVTSAQKNPTAFYLCASSSDRGDPYEQYFGPGTRLTVT.

This chain uses TRBV9 with TRBJ1-1; 7 nucleotides line up with TRBD1. The CDR3 length is 13 residues. With V trimmed by 3 bases and J by 10 bases, 9 bases remained unmatched. Germline V gives CDR1 SGDLS, CDR2 YYNGEE. CDR3: CASSARQGGGAFF. The CDR3 coding sequence is TGTGCCAGCAGCGCCCGACAGGGAGGTGGAGCTTTCTTT.

The chain recombines TRBV6-1 with TRBJ1-1, with 7 bases that match TRBD1. Germline V lookup: CDR1 MNHNS, CDR2 SASEGT. V was pared by 2 bases and J by 0 bases, with 3 bases of the junction left unmatched. The CDR3 runs to 15 residues. CDR3 region: CASSERGGLNTEAFF. The CDR3 nucleotides are TGTGCCAGCAGTGAACGAGGGGGCTTGAACACTGAAGCTTTCTTT.

The V and J genes are TRBV5-1 and TRBJ1-2, with D unclear. Germline CDR1 and CDR2: SGHRS and YFSETQ. Between the trimmed V and J ends, which lost 0 bases and 5 bases, there was a span of 11 bases. The CDR3 has 14 amino acids. CDR3 sequence: CASSLAGNEYGYTF. The CDR3 DNA reads TGCGCCAGCAGCTTGGCGGGGAACGAGTATGGCTACACCTTC.

The rearrangement uses TRBV18 and TRBJ2-4; TRBD1 matches 7 bases. There are 17 residues in the CDR3. Germline-derived CDR1 and CDR2 are KGHSH and LQKENI. J gave up 0 bases and V 3 bases, and 8 bases lay outside the gene matches. CDR3 region: CASSPNLGQLAKNIQYF. CDR3 sequence (DNA): TGTGCCAGCTCACCGAATCTGGGACAGTTAGCCAAAAACATTCAGTACTTC.

The chain recombines TRBV7-8 with TRBJ1-2, with D possibly matching TRBD1 (6 bases). From germline, CDR1 is SGHVS and CDR2 FQNEAQ. The V gene lost 0 bases and the J gene lost 0 bases, with 20 bases spanning the gap. The length of the CDR3 is 19 residues. In DNA form, the CDR3 reads TGTGCCAGCAGCTTAGCGAACCGCGCCATTACAGGGACTAACTATGGCTACACCTTC. It yields the protein CASSLANRAITGTNYGYTF. The entire variable domain, with the rest obtained from reference TRBV7-8 and TRBJ1-2, is as follows: GAGVSQSPRYKVAKRGQDVALRCDPISGHVSLFWYQQALGQGPEFLTYFQNEAQLDKSGLPSDRFFAERPEGSVSTLKIQRTQQEDSAVYLCASSLANRAITGTNYGYTFGSGTRLTVV.

The chain uses TRBV5-1 and TRBJ2-2; the D gene could be TRBD1 or TRBD2 (6 bases each). Trimming shortened V by 2 bases and J by 3 bases, and 14 bases separated the two germline ends. The CDR3 extends over 16 amino acids. CDR1 and CDR2 from the germline V gene are SGHRS and YFSETQ. The CDR3 protein is CASSFDGGRDTGELFF. The CDR3 nucleotides are TGCGCCAGCAGCTTTGATGGGGGGCGCGACACCGGGGAGCTGTTTTTT.

The chain links TRBV6-6 to TRBJ2-6; the match to TRBD1 covers 7 bases. This CDR3 has 14 amino acids. Germline CDR1 MNHNY, CDR2 SVGAGI (reference sequence). Trimming cost V 9 bases and J 2 bases; bases outside gene matches: 4. For the CDR3, the DNA is TGTGCCAGTCAAACAGGGGCTGGGGCCAACGTCCTGACTTTC. This codes for CASQTGAGANVLTF.

The chain employs TRBV5-1 and TRBJ1-5, with D possibly being TRBD1 (6 bases). Germline CDR1 SGHRS, CDR2 YFSETQ. The V end was cut by 0 bases, the J end by 4 bases, with 11 bases between. The CDR3 runs 15 residues. The CDR3, as DNA: TGCGCCAGCAGCTTGGGGGGGGCAGAGAATCAGCCCCAGCATTTT. It encodes CASSLGGAENQPQHF.

V gene TRBV27 combines with J gene TRBJ1-2; D is perhaps TRBD1 (6 bases). The V end lost 5 bases, the J end lost 0 bases, and 16 bases lay between the germline ends. Germline V gives CDR1 MNHEY, CDR2 SMNVEV (reference sequence). The CDR3 spans 16 residues. CDR3 sequence (DNA): TGTGCCAGCAGTCCGTATGGGGACAAAGCTAACTATGGCTACACCTTC. Encoded protein: CASSPYGDKANYGYTF.

V gene TRBV14 combines with J gene TRBJ1-4; D gene uncertain. V lost 0 bases and J 4 bases, leaving 9 bases between the germline ends. The CDR3 is 15 residues long. Germline CDR1 and CDR2: SGHDN and FVKESK. The CDR3: CASSQDRRSNEKLFF. The CDR3 region has the DNA TGTGCCAGCAGCCAAGATCGGAGGAGTAATGAAAAACTGTTTTTT.

The CDR3 DNA reads as TGTGCCAGCAGCGTTGGGACTAGCGCAATCACAGATACGCAGTATTTT. It yields the protein CASSVGTSAITDTQYF. The V call is TRBV9, the J call TRBJ2-3; 10 nucleotides align to TRBD2. Trimming cost V 2 bases and J 2 bases; bases outside gene matches: 5. CDR3 length: 16 amino acids. CDR1 and CDR2 from the germline V gene are SGDLS and YYNGEE.

This rearrangement joins TRBV15 to TRBJ2-6, with TRBD1 matching over 8 bases. Germline CDR1 LNHNV, CDR2 YYDKDF (reference sequence). This CDR3 has 21 residues. V lost 5 bases, J lost 2 bases, and 20 bases stayed unmatched. The CDR3 DNA reads as TGTGCCACCAGCTCAAATAGGGACAGGTCCCCACTGAACCCTGGGGCCAACGTCCTGACTTTC. Its protein is CATSSNRDRSPLNPGANVLTF.

The V and J genes are TRBV6-6 and TRBJ2-7; a possible D gene is TRBD2 (6 bases). The CDR3 extends over 13 amino acids. The V gene's germline CDR1 is MNHNY and CDR2 SVGAGI (reference sequence). Trimming stripped 6 bases from V and 4 bases from J, with 13 bases between. CDR3 loop: CASRPRGSYEQYF. The DNA for the CDR3 is TGTGCCAGCAGACCCCGGGGGTCGTACGAGCAGTACTTC.